What follows describes a single TCR beta chain. Only in-frame clones appear in the TCRdb table, and some are missing; sequencing was by immunoSEQ multiplex PCR. Here the sample table reports some 14,000 clones. This specimen belongs to a study of T cells in women clearing cervical HPV infection. The sequence came from a woman aged 18-69 years with a cervical HPV16 infection that either progressed to CIN3+ or cleared (not recorded which). What was sequenced was blood buffy coat.

The CDR3 here is CASSELGQGRSPLFF. The covered CDR3 bases are TGTGCCAGCAGTGAACTGGGTCAGGGGCGTTCACCA. The rearrangement joins TRBV2 to TRBJ1-4; D may be TRBD1 (6 bases). From the germline J gene comes the end of the CDR3, since the read stops 3 residues before it. CDR1 is SNHLY and CDR2 is FYNNEI in the germline V gene. The length of the CDR3 is 15 residues.